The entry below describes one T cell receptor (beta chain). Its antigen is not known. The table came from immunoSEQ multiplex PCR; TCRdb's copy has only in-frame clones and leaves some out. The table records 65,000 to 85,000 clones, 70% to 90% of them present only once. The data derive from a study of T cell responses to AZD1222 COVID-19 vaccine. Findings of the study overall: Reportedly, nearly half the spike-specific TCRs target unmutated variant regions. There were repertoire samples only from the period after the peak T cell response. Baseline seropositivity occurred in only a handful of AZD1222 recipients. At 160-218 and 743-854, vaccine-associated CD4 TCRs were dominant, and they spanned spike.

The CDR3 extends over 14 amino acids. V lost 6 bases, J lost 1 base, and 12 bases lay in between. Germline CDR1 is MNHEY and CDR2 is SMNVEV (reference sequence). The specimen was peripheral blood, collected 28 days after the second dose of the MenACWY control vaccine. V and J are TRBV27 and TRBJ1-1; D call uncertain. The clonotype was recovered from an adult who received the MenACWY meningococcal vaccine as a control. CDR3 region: CASRPHRANTEAFF. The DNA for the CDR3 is TGTGCCAGCAGGCCCCATCGGGCGAACACTGAAGCTTTCTTT.